The source of this TCR beta chain is a study of breast tumors, draining lymph nodes, adjacent tissues. Study-wide results and caveats: Luminal-like breast cancer showed significantly higher tumor–nontumor repertoire similarity than basal-like. Tumors had less TCR diversity than lymph nodes, more than nontumor tissue. Data fit most tumor T cells coming from lymph node, expanding in tumor.

This clonotype was recorded many times. Its antigen is not known. TCRdb reprocessed the multiplex PCR reads via MiXCR and lists one record per CDR3 protein. Among 100,000 to 150,000 distinct CDR3 sequences listed, approximately 20% were seen once. The CDR3 has 14 amino acids. V was pared by 6 bases and J by 3 bases, with 5 bases of the junction left unmatched. Axillary draining lymph nodes of breast cancer patients supplied the node samples. Sequencing input: axillary lymph node tissue. The chain has TRBV12-3 or TRBV12-4 and TRBJ2-3; 8 bases fit TRBD2. The sequence came from a female donor with breast cancer. Some clones in this sample may be carry-over from other donors' samples. The CDR3, as DNA: TGTGCCAGCAGCCAGCGGGAGAGAACAGATACGCAGTATTTT. Amino acid sequence: CASSQRERTDTQYF.